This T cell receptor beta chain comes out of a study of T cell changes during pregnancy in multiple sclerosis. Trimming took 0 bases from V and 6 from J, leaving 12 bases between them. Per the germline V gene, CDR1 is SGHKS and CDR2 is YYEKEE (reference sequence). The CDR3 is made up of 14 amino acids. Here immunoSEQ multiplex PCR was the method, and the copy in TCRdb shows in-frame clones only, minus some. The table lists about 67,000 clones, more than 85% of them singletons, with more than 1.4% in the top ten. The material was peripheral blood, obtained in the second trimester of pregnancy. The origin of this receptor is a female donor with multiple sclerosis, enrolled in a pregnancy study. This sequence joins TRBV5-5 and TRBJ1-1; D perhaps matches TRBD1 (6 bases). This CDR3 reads CASSLVAGVAEAFF. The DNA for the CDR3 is TGTGCCAGCAGCTTGGTGGCAGGGGTAGCTGAAGCTTTCTTT.